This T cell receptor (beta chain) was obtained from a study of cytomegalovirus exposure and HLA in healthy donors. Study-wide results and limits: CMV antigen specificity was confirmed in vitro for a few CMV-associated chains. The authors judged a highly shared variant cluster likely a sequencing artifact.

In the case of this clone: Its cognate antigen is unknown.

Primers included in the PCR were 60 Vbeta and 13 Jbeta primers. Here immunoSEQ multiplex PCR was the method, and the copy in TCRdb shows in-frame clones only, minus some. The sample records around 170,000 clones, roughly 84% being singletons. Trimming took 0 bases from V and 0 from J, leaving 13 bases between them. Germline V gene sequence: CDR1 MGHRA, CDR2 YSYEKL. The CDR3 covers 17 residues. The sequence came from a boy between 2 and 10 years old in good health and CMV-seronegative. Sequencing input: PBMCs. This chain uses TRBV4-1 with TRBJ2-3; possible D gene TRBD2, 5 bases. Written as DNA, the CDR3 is TGCGCCAGCAGCCAAGAACGGCTAGCAACTAGCACAGATACGCAGTATTTT. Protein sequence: CASSQERLATSTDTQYF.